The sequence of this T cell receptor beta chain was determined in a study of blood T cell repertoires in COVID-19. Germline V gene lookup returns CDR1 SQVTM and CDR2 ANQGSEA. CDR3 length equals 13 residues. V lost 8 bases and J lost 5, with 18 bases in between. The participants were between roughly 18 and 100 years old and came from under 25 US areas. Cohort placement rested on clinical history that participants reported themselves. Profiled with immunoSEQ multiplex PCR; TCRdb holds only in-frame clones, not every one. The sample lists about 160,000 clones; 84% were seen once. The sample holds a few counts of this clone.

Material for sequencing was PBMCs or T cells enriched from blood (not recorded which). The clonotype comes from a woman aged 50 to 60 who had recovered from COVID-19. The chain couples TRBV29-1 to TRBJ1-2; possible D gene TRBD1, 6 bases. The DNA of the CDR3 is TGCAGCTATTATGGGACATCGGAGTATGGCTACACCTTC. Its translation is CSYYGTSEYGYTF.